The rows below give T cell receptor beta chains drawn from one sample of a study of shared clonotypes between healthy human individuals. Measured with immunoSEQ multiplex PCR; TCRdb has only the in-frame clones, and not every one. The profile shows about 320,000 clones, around 86% of them singletons. The sequenced material came from memory CD8+ T cells sorted from blood. The source is a man aged 18 to 35 in good health. CDR3s include the opening cysteine and the closing phenylalanine or tryptophan. D genes are given only for firm matches. Clone size is stated in some rows and not others, as once, few, many or a class when expanded.

13 TRBJ2-7 TRBV7-9 - - TGTGCCAGCTCCCCCCCCACAACCTACGAGCAGTACTTC CASSPPTTYEQYF
15 TRBJ2-7 TRBV7-9 TRBD1 - TGTGCCAGCAGCCTGACAGGGGCACCCCCTTACGAGCAGTACTTC CASSLTGAPPYEQYF
11 TRBJ2-1 TRBV6-6 - - TGTGCCAGCAGTTACCAGGGCGTGTCCATCTTC CASSYQGVSIF
14 TRBJ2-7 TRBV27 TRBD2 many TGTGCCAGCAGTTATTCGGGGGGAAGGGACGAGCAGTACTTC CASSYSGGRDEQYF
14 TRBJ2-2 TRBV6-4 - - TGTGCCAGCAGCACTAGCCCTGGCACCGGGGAGCTGTTTTTT CASSTSPGTGELFF
12 TRBJ2-7 TRBV7-9 - - TGTGCCAGCAGGCAAGACAGCTACGAGCAGTACTTC CASRQDSYEQYF
12 TRBJ2-1 TRBV5-4 - - TGTGCCAGCAGCTGGGGAAACAATGAGCAGTTCTTC CASSWGNNEQFF
15 TRBJ2-7 TRBV25-1 TRBD2 - TGTGCCAGCAGTGATCCAAGCGGGGTAAGCTACGAGCAGTACTTC CASSDPSGVSYEQYF
11 TRBJ1-4 TRBV20-1 - - TGCAGTGCCAGCACCCGGACAAACTTGTTTTTT CSASTRTNLFF
18 TRBJ2-7 TRBV18 TRBD1 - TGTGCCAGCTCACGCTTACCGGGACAGGGGCCACTCGGCTACGAGCAGTACTTC CASSRLPGQGPLGYEQYF
13 TRBJ1-1 TRBV19 TRBD1 few TGTGCCAGTAGTATAGCACAGGGGGCTGAAGCTTTCTTT CASSIAQGAEAFF
19 TRBJ1-1 TRBV2 - - TGTGCCAGCAGTGAAGCCCCTCGACACCGCGCGGTAATGAACACTGAAGCTTTCTTT CASSEAPRHRAVMNTEAFF
15 TRBJ2-5 TRBV11-2 TRBD1 - TGTGCCAGCAGCTCGGACAGGGATGACCAAGAGACCCAGTACTTC CASSSDRDDQETQYF
16 TRBJ2-6 TRBV27 - - TGTGCCAGCAGTTTATCGGTGGGCGCTGGGGCCAACGTCCTGACTTTC CASSLSVGAGANVLTF
12 TRBJ2-1 TRBV9 - - TGTGCCAGCAGCTTGACTTCCAATGAGCAGTTCTTC CASSLTSNEQFF
16 TRBJ2-7 TRBV4-1 TRBD1 - TGCGCCAGCAGCCAAGTTGACCGGACAGGGTTCAACGAGCAGTACTTC CASSQVDRTGFNEQYF
17 TRBJ1-2 TRBV4-1 TRBD1 - TGCGCCAGCAGCCAAGATCCAGGGGACAGGGGTGTCTATGGCTACACCTTC CASSQDPGDRGVYGYTF
17 TRBJ2-7 TRBV11-2 TRBD2 - TGTGCCAGCAGCTCCAAGGGACTAGCGGGATCTTCCTGGGAGCAGTACTTC CASSSKGLAGSSWEQYF
16 TRBJ2-3 TRBV5-1 - once TGCGCCAGCAGCTCCTTCACGGGCTTTCCACAAGATACGCAGTATTTT CASSSFTGFPQDTQYF
16 TRBJ2-7 TRBV27 - - TGTGCCAGCAGTTTAGGTCCGCATTTCCCTCTCCTCGAGCAGTACTTC CASSLGPHFPLLEQYF
15 TRBJ2-7 TRBV5-1 TRBD1 - TGCGCCAGCAGCCATAGGACAGGGGGCGCCTACGAGCAGTACTTC CASSHRTGGAYEQYF
15 TRBJ2-7 TRBV7-9 - - TGTGCCAGCGGCCCATGGGGGGTTACTCCCTACGAGCAGTACTTC CASGPWGVTPYEQYF
15 TRBJ2-7 TRBV7-9 - - TGTGCCAGCAGCTTATATTCGGGACGGATCTACGAGCAGTACTTC CASSLYSGRIYEQYF
13 TRBJ2-7 TRBV2 TRBD1 - TGTGCCAGCTTACCGGGACAGGAGCACGAGCAGTACTTC CASLPGQEHEQYF
13 TRBJ2-7 TRBV5-1 TRBD1 - TGCGCCAGCGGGACAGGGGGACCCTACGAGCAGTACTTC CASGTGGPYEQYF
17 TRBJ2-2 TRBV7-8 TRBD2 - TGTGCCAGCTGCTTAGAGTCTCAAGGACTAGTGGCCGGGGAGCTGTTTTTT CASCLESQGLVAGELFF
13 TRBJ2-1 TRBV2 - - TGTGCCAGCACGGTCTACTTCTCTAATGAGCAGTTCTTC CASTVYFSNEQFF
14 TRBJ1-2 TRBV11-1 - - TGTGCCAGCAGCCCCCGGGGGCAGGGGCACGGCTACACCTTC CASSPRGQGHGYTF
15 TRBJ2-7 TRBV5-6 TRBD2 - TGTGCCAGCAGCTTGGCTCTAGCGGGGAGCTACGAGCAGTACTTC CASSLALAGSYEQYF
15 TRBJ2-7 TRBV27 TRBD2 few TGTGCCAGCGGACTAGCGGACACTTTCTCCTACGAGCAGTACTTC CASGLADTFSYEQYF
14 TRBJ1-1 TRBV14 - once TGTGCCAGCAGCCAAGGCGTACATGTCACTGAAGCTTTCTTT CASSQGVHVTEAFF
14 TRBJ2-1 TRBV9 TRBD1 few TGTGCCCCTAAGGGACAGGGGTCCTACAATGAGCAGTTCTTC CAPKGQGSYNEQFF
14 TRBJ2-5 TRBV5-1 TRBD1 - TGCGCCAGCAGCCCTCGACAGGGACAAGAGACCCAGTACTTC CASSPRQGQETQYF
12 TRBJ2-5 TRBV6-5 - - TGTGCCAGCAGTTACTCGATGGAGACCCAGTACTTC CASSYSMETQYF
12 TRBJ2-5 TRBV7-9 - - TGTGCCAGCAGCCACCTCTCGGAGACCCAGTACTTC CASSHLSETQYF
15 TRBJ2-2 TRBV29-1 - - TGCAGCGTTGGCGATAGGGGGGGAACAAGCGGGGAGCTGTTTTTT CSVGDRGGTSGELFF
15 TRBJ2-1 TRBV7-9 TRBD2 - TGTGCCAGCAGCGCTAGCGGGAGCTCCTACAATGAGCAGTTCTTC CASSASGSSYNEQFF
11 TRBJ2-7 TRBV2 - - TGTGCCAGCAGTGGGAGGTTCGAGCAGTACTTC CASSGRFEQYF
14 TRBJ1-5 TRBV2 - - TGTGCCAGCAGTGGGTGGGGGGGCAATCAGCCCCAGCATTTT CASSGWGGNQPQHF
16 TRBJ2-4 TRBV5-1 - - TGCGCCAGCAGCTTGCAAGAAGGAGGGGTCAAAAACATTCAGTACTTC CASSLQEGGVKNIQYF
16 TRBJ2-4 TRBV5-1 TRBD1 - TGCGCCAGCAGCCCCGGGACAGGGTCTGGCAAAAACATTCAGTACTTC CASSPGTGSGKNIQYF
17 TRBJ1-1 TRBV4-1 - - TGCGCCAGCAGCCTAAAGACCGGCGGGGGAATAAACACTGAAGCTTTCTTT CASSLKTGGGINTEAFF
16 TRBJ2-7 TRBV10-3 - - TGTGCCATCAGTGATCCTTGGGGGACTGAAGCCGGCGAGCAGTACTTC CAISDPWGTEAGEQYF
14 TRBJ2-7 TRBV29-1 - - TGCAGCGTTGTCTCCCCCTTGGGGTTCAACGAGCAGTACTTC CSVVSPLGFNEQYF
14 TRBJ2-7 TRBV27 TRBD1 - TGTGCCAGCAGTCACAGGGGACCCTCCTACGAGCAGTACTTC CASSHRGPSYEQYF
16 TRBJ2-7 TRBV27 TRBD1 - TGTGCCAGCAGTTTTCAGTGGGGGACAGGGGGCTACGAGCAGTACTTC CASSFQWGTGGYEQYF
12 TRBJ1-2 TRBV7-9 - - TGTGCCAGCAGCGGGCAGGGGCATGGCTACACCTTC CASSGQGHGYTF
14 TRBJ2-1 TRBV10-2 TRBD2 - TGCGCCAGCAGTTTGGCGGGAGGAAACAATGAGCAGTTCTTC CASSLAGGNNEQFF
16 TRBJ2-3 TRBV29-1 - - TGCAGCGTTGAAGATCTCGGGGAGGGGGCCACAGATACGCAGTATTTT CSVEDLGEGATDTQYF
15 TRBJ2-7 TRBV10-3 - - TGTGCCATCAGTGAGTCGGAACAGCCGAACTACGAGCAGTACTTC CAISESEQPNYEQYF
17 TRBJ2-3 TRBV27 TRBD2 - TGTGCCAGCAGTTTTTGGCCTAGCGGAGGCACCACAGATACGCAGTATTTT CASSFWPSGGTTDTQYF
14 TRBJ2-3 TRBV27 - - TGTGCCAGCAGTTTACCCGGGACGGCATATACGCAGTATTTT CASSLPGTAYTQYF
15 TRBJ1-1 TRBV4-3 - - TGCGCCAGCAGCCAAGAGGCAGAAATGAACACTGAAGCTTTCTTT CASSQEAEMNTEAFF
13 TRBJ2-7 TRBV4-3 - - TGCGCCAGCAGCGCCGGAGGAGCCTACGAGCAGTACTTC CASSAGGAYEQYF
17 TRBJ2-3 TRBV7-9 TRBD1 - TGTGCCAGCAGCGTAGGCCCCCGGACAGGGCGCACAGATACGCAGTATTTT CASSVGPRTGRTDTQYF